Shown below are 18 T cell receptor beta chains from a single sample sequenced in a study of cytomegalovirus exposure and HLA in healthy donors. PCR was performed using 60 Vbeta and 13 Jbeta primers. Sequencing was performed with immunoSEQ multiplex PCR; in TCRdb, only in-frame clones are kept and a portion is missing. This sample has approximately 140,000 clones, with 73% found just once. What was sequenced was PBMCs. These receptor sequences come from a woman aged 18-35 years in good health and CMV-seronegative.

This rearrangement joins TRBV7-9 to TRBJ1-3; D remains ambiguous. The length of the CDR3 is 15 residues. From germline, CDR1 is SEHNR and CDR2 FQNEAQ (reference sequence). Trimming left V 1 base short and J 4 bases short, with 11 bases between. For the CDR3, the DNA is TGTGCCAGCAGCTTAGTGCCGGGGTACGGAAACACCATATATTTT. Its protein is CASSLVPGYGNTIYF.

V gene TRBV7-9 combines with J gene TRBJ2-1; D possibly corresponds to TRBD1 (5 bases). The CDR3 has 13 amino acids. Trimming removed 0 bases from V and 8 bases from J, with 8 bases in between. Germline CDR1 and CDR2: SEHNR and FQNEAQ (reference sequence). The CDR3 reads CASSLAGRDEQFF. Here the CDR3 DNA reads TGTGCCAGCAGCTTAGCGGGGCGAGATGAGCAGTTCTTC.

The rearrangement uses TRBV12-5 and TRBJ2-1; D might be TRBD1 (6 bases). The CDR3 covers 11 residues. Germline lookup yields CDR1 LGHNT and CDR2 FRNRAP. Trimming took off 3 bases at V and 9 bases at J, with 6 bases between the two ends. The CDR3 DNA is TGTGCTAGTGGTTTCAGGGGTGAGCAGTTCTTC. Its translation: CASGFRGEQFF.

CDR3 region: CASSLDRAATRNGYTF. CDR3 in DNA: TGTGCCAGCAGTTTGGACAGGGCGGCAACAAGGAATGGCTACACCTTC. The rearrangement links TRBV6-6 to TRBJ1-2, with 8 bases identical to TRBD1. Germline V gives CDR1 MNHNY, CDR2 SVGAGI (reference sequence). Unmatched junction bases numbered 13, after V lost 4 bases and J lost 6 bases. The CDR3 spans 16 residues.

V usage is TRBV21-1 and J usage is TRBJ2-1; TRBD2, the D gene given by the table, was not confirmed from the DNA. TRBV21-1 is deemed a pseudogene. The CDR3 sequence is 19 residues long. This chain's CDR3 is CASSKGRGRVESSYNEQFF. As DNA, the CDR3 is TGTGCCAGCAGCAAAGGGCGCGGGAGGGTAGAGAGCTCCTACAATGAGCAGTTCTTC.

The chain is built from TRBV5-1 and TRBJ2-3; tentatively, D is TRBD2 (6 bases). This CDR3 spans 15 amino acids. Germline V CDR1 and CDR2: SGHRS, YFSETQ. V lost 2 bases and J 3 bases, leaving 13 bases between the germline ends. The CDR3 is CASSLNWGDTDTQYF. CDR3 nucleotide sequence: TGCGCCAGCAGCTTAAACTGGGGGGATACAGATACGCAGTATTTT. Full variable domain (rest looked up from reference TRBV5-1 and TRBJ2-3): KAGVTQTPRYLIKTRGQQVTLSCSPISGHRSVSWYQQTPGQGLQFLFEYFSETQRNKGNFPGRFSGRQFSNSRSEMNVSTLELGDSALYLCASSLNWGDTDTQYFGPGTRLTVL.

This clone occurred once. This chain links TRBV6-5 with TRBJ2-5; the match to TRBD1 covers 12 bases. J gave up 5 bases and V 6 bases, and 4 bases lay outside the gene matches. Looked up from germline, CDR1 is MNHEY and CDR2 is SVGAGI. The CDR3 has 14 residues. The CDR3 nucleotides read TGTGCCAGCAGACGGGACAGGGGGCTCGAGACCCAGTACTTC. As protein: CASRRDRGLETQYF.

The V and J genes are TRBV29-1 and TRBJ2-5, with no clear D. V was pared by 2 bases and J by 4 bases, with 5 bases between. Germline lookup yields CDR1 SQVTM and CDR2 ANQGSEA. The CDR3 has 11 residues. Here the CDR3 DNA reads TGCAGCGTTGAACGCGTAGAGACCCAGTACTTC. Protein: CSVERVETQYF. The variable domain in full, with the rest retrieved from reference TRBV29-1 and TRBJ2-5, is SAVISQKPSRDICQRGTSLTIQCQVDSQVTMMFWYRQQPGQSLTLIATANQGSEATYESGFVIDKFPISRPNLTFSTLTVSNMSPEDSSIYLCSVERVETQYFGPGTRLLVL.

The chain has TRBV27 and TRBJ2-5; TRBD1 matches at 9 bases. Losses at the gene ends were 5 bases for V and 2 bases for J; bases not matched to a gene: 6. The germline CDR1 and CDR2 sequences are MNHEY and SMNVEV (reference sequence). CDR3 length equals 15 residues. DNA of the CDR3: TGTGCCAGCAGTAGGGACAGGGCGGATCAAGAGACCCAGTACTTC. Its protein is CASSRDRADQETQYF.

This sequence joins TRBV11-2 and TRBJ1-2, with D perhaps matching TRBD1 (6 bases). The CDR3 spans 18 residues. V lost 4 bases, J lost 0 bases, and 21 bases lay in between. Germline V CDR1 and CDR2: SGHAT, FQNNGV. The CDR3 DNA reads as TGTGCCAGCAGCTCACACCCCCGGGGCAGGGGACCTAACTATGGCTACACCTTC. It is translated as CASSSHPRGRGPNYGYTF.

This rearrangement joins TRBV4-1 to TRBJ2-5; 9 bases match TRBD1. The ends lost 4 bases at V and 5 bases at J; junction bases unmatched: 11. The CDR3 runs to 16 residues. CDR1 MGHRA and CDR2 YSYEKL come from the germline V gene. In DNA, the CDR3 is TGCGCCAGCAGCCGTCCTACCGGGACAGGGTATGAGACCCAGTACTTC. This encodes CASSRPTGTGYETQYF.

CDR3 nucleotide sequence: TGTGCCAGCGGGGGACTAGCGGGAGATGGGGAGACCCAGTACTTC. Its translation: CASGGLAGDGETQYF. The chain employs TRBV2 and TRBJ2-5, with 14 bases matching TRBD2. Germline V gene data show CDR1 as SNHLY and CDR2 as FYNNEI. The ends lost 8 bases at V and 5 bases at J; junction bases unmatched: 7. The CDR3 has 15 amino acids.

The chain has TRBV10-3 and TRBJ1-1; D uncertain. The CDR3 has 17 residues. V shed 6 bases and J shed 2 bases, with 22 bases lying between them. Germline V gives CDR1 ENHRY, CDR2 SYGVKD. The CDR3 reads CAIRAPTPSDRNTEAFF. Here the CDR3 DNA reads TGTGCCATCAGAGCCCCTACCCCCTCTGATAGAAACACTGAAGCTTTCTTT.

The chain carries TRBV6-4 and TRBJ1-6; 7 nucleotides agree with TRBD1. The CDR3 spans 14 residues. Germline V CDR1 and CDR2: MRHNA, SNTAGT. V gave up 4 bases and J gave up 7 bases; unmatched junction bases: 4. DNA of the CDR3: TGTGCCAGCAGTGTCGAGACAGGGAATTCACCCCTCCACTTT. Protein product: CASSVETGNSPLHF.

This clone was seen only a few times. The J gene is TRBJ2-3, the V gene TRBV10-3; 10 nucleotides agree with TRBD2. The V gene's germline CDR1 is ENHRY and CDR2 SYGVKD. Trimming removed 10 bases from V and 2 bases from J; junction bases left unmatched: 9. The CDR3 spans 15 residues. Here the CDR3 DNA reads TGTGCCACCGGAGGGCTAGCGGGAGCCACAGATACGCAGTATTTT. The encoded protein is CATGGLAGATDTQYF.

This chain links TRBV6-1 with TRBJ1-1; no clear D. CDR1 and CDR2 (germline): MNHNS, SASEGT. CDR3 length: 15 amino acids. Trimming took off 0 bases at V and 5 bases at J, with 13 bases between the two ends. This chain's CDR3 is CASSEAPLFRTEAFF. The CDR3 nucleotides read TGTGCCAGCAGTGAAGCGCCTCTTTTCAGGACTGAAGCTTTCTTT.

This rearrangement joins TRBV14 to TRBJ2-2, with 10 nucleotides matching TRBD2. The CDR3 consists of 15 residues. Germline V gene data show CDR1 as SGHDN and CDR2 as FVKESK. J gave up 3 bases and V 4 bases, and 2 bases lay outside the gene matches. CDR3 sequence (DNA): TGTGCCAGCAGCCTTAGCGGGGGGTACACCGGGGAGCTGTTTTTT. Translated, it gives CASSLSGGYTGELFF.

The CDR3 spells CASSLRTLAGHNEQFF. CDR3 DNA sequence: TGTGCCAGCAGCTTAAGAACGCTAGCGGGGCACAATGAGCAGTTCTTC. The chain recombines TRBV11-1 with TRBJ2-1; 9 nucleotides line up with TRBD2. Germline loops: CDR1 SGHAT, CDR2 FQDESV (reference sequence). With 2 bases clipped from V and 5 bases from J, the junction kept 7 bases outside the gene matches. This CDR3 spans 16 amino acids. The full variable domain, completed using reference TRBV11-1 and TRBJ2-1, is EAEVAQSPRYKITEKSQAVAFWCDPISGHATLYWYRQILGQGPELLVQFQDESVVDDSQLPKDRFSAERLKGVDSTLKIQPAELGDSAMYLCASSLRTLAGHNEQFFGPGTRLTVL.